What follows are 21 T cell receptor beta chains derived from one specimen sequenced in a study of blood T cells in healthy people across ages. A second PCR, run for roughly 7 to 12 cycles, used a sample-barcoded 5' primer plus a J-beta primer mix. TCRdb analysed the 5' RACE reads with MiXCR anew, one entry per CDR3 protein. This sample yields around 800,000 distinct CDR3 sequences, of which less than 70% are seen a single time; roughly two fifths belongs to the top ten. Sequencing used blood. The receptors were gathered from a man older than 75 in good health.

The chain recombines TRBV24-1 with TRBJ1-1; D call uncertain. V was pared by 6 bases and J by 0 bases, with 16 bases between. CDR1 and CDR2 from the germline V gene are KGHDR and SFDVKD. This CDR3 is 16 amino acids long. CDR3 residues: CATSSGKTALNTEAFF. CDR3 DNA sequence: TGTGCCACCAGTTCTGGAAAGACCGCACTGAACACTGAAGCTTTCTTT.

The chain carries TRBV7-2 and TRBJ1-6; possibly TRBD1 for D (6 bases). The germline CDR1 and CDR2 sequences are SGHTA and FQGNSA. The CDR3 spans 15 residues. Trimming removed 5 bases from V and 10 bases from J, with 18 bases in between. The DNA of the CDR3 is TGTGCCAGCAGCCTTTCAGCACAGGGCAGCTCACCCCTCCACTTT. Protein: CASSLSAQGSSPLHF. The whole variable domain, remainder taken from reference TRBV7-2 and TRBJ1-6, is GAGVSQSPSNKVTEKGKDVELRCDPISGHTALYWYRQSLGQGLEFLIYFQGNSAPDKSGLPSDRFSAERTGGSVSTLTIQRTQQEDSAVYLCASSLSAQGSSPLHFGNGTRLTVT.

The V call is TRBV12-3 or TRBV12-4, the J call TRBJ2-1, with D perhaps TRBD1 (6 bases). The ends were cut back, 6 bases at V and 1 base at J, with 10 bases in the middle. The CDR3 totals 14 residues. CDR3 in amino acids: CASSRGPSYNEQFF. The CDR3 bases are TGTGCCAGCAGCAGGGGCCCTTCCTACAATGAGCAGTTCTTC.

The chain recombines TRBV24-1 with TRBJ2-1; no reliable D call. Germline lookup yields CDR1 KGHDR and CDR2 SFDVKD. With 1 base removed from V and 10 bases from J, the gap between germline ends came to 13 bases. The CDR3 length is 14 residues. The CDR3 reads CATSDFGSLEEQFF. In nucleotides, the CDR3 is TGTGCCACCAGTGATTTTGGGTCCCTCGAGGAGCAGTTCTTC.

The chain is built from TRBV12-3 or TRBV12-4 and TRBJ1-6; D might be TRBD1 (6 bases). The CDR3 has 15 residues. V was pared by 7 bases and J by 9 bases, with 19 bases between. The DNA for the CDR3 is TGTGCCAGCACCCTGGAGGGGGGTAGTGTTTCACCCCTCCACTTT. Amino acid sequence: CASTLEGGSVSPLHF.

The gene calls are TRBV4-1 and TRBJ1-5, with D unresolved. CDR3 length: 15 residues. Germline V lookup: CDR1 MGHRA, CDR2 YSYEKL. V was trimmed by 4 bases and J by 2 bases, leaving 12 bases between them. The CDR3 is CASSLFWVGNQPQHF. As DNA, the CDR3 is TGCGCCAGCAGCCTCTTTTGGGTAGGCAATCAGCCCCAGCATTTT.

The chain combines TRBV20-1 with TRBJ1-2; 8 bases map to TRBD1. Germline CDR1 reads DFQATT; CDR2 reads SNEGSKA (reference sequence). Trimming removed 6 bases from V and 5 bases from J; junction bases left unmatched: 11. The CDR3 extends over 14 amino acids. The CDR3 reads CSAKPTGTGYGYTF. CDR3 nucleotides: TGCAGTGCGAAGCCCACCGGGACAGGATATGGCTACACCTTC.

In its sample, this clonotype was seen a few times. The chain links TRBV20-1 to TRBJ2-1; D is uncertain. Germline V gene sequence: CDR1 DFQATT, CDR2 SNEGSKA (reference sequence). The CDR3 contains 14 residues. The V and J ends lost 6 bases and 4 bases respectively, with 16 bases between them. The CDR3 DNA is TGCAGTGCCAACTTAGCTGGCCTTTACAATGAGCAGTTCTTC. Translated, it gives CSANLAGLYNEQFF.

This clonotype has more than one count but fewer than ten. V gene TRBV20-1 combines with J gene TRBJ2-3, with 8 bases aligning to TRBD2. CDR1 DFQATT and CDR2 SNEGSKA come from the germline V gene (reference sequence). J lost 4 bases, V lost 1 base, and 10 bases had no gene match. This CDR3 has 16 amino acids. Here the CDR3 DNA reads TGCAGTGCTAGAGTCTCGGGAGGGGTAGTATCAGATACGCAGTATTTT. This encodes CSARVSGGVVSDTQYF.

As DNA, the CDR3 is TGTGCCACCAGCAGAGGGGGAGTCAAAAACATTCAGTACTTC. Its translation is CATSRGGVKNIQYF. The chain couples TRBV15 to TRBJ2-4; D possibly corresponds to TRBD2 (5 bases). Between the trimmed V and J ends, which lost 1 base and 3 bases, there was a span of 7 bases. Germline CDR1 reads LNHNV; CDR2 reads YYDKDF (reference sequence). This CDR3 has 14 amino acids. Drawing the rest from reference TRBV15 and TRBJ2-4, the complete variable domain is DAMVIQNPRYQVTQFGKPVTLSCSQTLNHNVMYWYQQKSSQAPKLLFHYYDKDFNNEADTPDNFQSRRPNTSFCFLDIRSPGLGDTAMYLCATSRGGVKNIQYFGAGTRLSVL.

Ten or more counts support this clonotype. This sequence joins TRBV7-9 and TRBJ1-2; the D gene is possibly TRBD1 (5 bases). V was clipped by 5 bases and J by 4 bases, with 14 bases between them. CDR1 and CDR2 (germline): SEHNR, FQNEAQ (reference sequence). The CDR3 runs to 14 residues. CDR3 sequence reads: CASSRGEPAYGYTF. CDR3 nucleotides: TGTGCCAGCAGCCGAGGGGAGCCGGCCTATGGCTACACCTTC.

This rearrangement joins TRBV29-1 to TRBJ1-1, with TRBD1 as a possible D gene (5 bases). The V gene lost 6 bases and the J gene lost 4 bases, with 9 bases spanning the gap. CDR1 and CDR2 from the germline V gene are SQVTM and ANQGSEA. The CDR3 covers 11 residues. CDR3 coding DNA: TGCAGCGTGGGGGTGGGCACTGAAGCTTTCTTT. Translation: CSVGVGTEAFF.

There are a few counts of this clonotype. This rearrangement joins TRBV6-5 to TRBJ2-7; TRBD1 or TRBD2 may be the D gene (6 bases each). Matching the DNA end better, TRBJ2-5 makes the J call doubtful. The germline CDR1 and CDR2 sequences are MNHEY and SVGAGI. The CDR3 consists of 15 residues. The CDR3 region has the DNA TGTGCCAGCAGCCTCCAGGGGAGGTCTGGAGAGACCCAGTACTTC. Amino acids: CASSLQGRSGETQYF.

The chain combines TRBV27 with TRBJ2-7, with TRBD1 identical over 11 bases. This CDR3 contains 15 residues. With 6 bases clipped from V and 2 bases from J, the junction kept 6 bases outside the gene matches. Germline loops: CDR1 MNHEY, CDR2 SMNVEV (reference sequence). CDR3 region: CASRRGTGGAYEQYF. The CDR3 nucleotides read TGTGCCAGCAGACGAGGGACAGGGGGGGCCTACGAGCAGTACTTC.

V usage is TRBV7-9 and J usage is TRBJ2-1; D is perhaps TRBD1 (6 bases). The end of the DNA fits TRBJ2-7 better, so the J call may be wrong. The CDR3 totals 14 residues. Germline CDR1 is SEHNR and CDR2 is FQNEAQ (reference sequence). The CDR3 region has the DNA TGTGCCAGCAGCTCCGGGACACATCAGGGCGAGCAGTACTTC. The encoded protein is CASSSGTHQGEQYF.

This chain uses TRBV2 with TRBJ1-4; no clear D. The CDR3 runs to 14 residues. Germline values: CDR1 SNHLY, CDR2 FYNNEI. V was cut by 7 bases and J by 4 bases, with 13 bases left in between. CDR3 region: CASNFGSFNEKLFF. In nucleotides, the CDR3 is TGTGCCAGCAATTTCGGCAGCTTTAATGAAAAACTGTTTTTT.

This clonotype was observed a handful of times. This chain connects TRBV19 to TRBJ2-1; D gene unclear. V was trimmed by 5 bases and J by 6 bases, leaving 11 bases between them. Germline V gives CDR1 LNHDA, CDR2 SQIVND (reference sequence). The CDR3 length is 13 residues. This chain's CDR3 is CASSSLASNEQFF. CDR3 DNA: TGTGCCAGTAGTTCGTTAGCCAGCAATGAGCAGTTCTTC.

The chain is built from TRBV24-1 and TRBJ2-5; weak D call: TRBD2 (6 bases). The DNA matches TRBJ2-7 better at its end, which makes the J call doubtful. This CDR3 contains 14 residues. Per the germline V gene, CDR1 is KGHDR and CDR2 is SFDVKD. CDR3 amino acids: CATSDSRLVSEQYF. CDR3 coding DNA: TGTGCCACCAGTGATTCCAGACTAGTAAGCGAGCAGTACTTC.

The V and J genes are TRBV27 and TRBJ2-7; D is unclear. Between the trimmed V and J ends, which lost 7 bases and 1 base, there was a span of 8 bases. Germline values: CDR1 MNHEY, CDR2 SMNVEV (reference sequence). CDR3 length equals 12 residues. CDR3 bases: TGTGCCAGCATTTCCTCATCCTACGAGCAGTACTTC. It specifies CASISSSYEQYF.

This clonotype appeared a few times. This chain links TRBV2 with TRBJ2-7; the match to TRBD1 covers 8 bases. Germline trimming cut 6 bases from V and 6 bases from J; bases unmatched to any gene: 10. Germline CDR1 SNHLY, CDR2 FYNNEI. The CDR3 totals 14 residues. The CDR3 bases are TGTGCCAGCAGCCTAATCGGACAGGGAGGCGAGCAGTACTTC. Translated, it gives CASSLIGQGGEQYF.

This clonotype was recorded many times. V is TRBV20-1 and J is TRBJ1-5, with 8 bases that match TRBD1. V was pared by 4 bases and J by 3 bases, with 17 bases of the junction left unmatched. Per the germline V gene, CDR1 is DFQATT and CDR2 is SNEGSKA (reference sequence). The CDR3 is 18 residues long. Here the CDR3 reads CSAIPGTGTSGNNQPQHF. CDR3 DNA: TGCAGTGCTATCCCCGGGACAGGTACTTCGGGTAACAATCAGCCCCAGCATTTT.